The rows below give T cell receptor beta chains drawn from one sample of a study of PD-L1 blockade in urothelial cancer. Produced via immunoSEQ multiplex PCR; TCRdb's table is partial and in-frame only. The repertoire holds about 130,000 clones, with roughly 83% as singletons. Sequenced here: PBMCs, sampled around atezolizumab (anti-PD-L1) treatment. These receptors all stem from a man in his fifties with urothelial cancer. CDR3s include the opening cysteine and the closing phenylalanine or tryptophan. The order of the fields is V gene, D gene, CDR3 protein. A D gene is named only where the DNA matches it firmly.

TRBV10-2 | NA | CASSESRQTPRLFF
TRBV11-2 | TRBD1 | CASSSQQGAGEQYF
TRBV11-2 | NA | CASSLDPGDNSPLHF
TRBV5-1 | TRBD1 | CASSLSSDRESEQYF
TRBV18 | NA | CASSPDRQPYNEQFF
TRBV28 | NA | CASSLFSGSHSYEQYF
TRBV7-2 | TRBD2 | CASQRSGRSDTQYF
TRBV7-9 | NA | CASSLRTEKLFF
TRBV5-1 | TRBD2 | CASSLLSLAGNTGELFF
TRBV10-3 | TRBD1 | CAISGGTGPSPVKLFF
TRBV11-3 | TRBD1 | CASSRDRGTGELFF
TRBV5-1 | TRBD2 | CASSLSVAGTSGNPFF
TRBV10-2 | TRBD2 | CASTRLAGAGTDTQYF
TRBV6-6 | TRBD1 | CASIPVTGPPYGYTF
TRBV28 | NA | CASSLWTRPSNQPQHF
TRBV7-8 | TRBD1 | CASSEDRSIQETQYF
TRBV4-1 | NA | CASSQGSSYEQYF
TRBV12-5 | TRBD1 | CASAPPGQGREKNTEAFF
TRBV28 | NA | CASSLTGSTDTQYF
TRBV27 | TRBD1 | CASTQGRGRGPLHF
TRBV6-1 | TRBD1 | CASKTGANTEAFF
TRBV27 | NA | CASSGGGAPTGELFF
TRBV9 | NA | CASSVSIGSSGSEQFF
TRBV7-9 | NA | CASSLAGGRETQYF
TRBV15 | TRBD2 | CATRKELAANEQFF
TRBV18 | NA | CASSPPSREAFF
TRBV19 | TRBD2 | CASSIKAGPSYEQYF
TRBV19 | NA | CASISLGGPNTIYF
TRBV11-2 | NA | CASSLESSPNTGELFF
TRBV18 | TRBD1 | CASSPRAGGTGGNNEQFF
TRBV12-5 | NA | CARGSPNEKLFF
TRBV18 | NA | CASSQQDTDGYTF
TRBV28 | TRBD2 | CASSSPGAAGGRGQYF
TRBV10-3 | NA | CAIREGSSGNTIYF
TRBV6-1 | TRBD2 | CAIRTSGQETQYF
TRBV6-5 | NA | CASSYSQGNGYTF
TRBV5-1 | TRBD2 | CASSQPGGAYEQYF
TRBV2 | NA | CASSDSGGGETQYF
TRBV5-1 | TRBD2 | CASSLGAGGWRGTGELFF
TRBV7-9 | NA | CASRLQGSEQYF
TRBV21-1 | NA | CASSKTSGTSTDTQYF
TRBV18 | NA | CASSLGARNNEQFF
TRBV19 | TRBD1 | CASSIRGDNQPQHF
TRBV10-3 | NA | CAIKEDSGAYEQYF
TRBV15 | TRBD1 | CATSPRQGSPYEQYF
TRBV30 | TRBD2 | CAWSEPGLAGGTGTDTQYF
TRBV15 | TRBD2 | CATSPGRYNEQFF
TRBV19 | NA | CASSAPRVGNQPQHF
TRBV7-2 | NA | CASSLATPRQETQYF